The rows below give T cell receptor beta chains drawn from one sample of a study of cytomegalovirus exposure and HLA in healthy donors. Sequenced by immunoSEQ multiplex PCR; TCRdb stores in-frame clones only, minus some. The data contain a few hundred thousand clones, approximately 86% of them seen just once; the ten biggest clones take up around 1%. Material: PBMCs. The receptor source for this set is a woman younger than 35 in good health and CMV-seronegative. CDR3s include the opening cysteine and the closing phenylalanine or tryptophan. Each record gives: J gene, clone size, V gene, CDR3 length, D gene, CDR3 DNA, CDR3 protein. D genes are given only for firm matches. Size tells how often a clone was seen (once, few, many) or the class of an expanded clone, and some rows leave it out.

j_call: TRBJ2-3
clone_size: .
v_call: TRBV5-1
cdr3_length: 13
d_call: TRBD1
cdr3_nt: TGCGCCAGCACGGGACAGGGCACAGATACGCAGTATTTT
cdr3_aa: CASTGQGTDTQYF

j_call: TRBJ1-4
clone_size: .
v_call: TRBV30
cdr3_length: 14
d_call: TRBD1
cdr3_nt: TGTGCCTGGAGTCCGGGACAGGGATATGAAAAACTGTTTTTT
cdr3_aa: CAWSPGQGYEKLFF

j_call: TRBJ1-1
clone_size: .
v_call: TRBV7-9
cdr3_length: 14
d_call: .
cdr3_nt: TGTGCCAGCAGCGTTACAGGTGCTGGGACTGAAGCTTTCTTT
cdr3_aa: CASSVTGAGTEAFF

j_call: TRBJ1-6
clone_size: .
v_call: TRBV19
cdr3_length: 15
d_call: TRBD1
cdr3_nt: TGTGCCAGTCGGACAGGCATATCCTATAATTCACCCCTCCACTTT
cdr3_aa: CASRTGISYNSPLHF

j_call: TRBJ2-2
clone_size: .
v_call: TRBV30
cdr3_length: 13
d_call: TRBD2
cdr3_nt: TGTGCCCGGAGCGGGAGCGACACCGGGGAGCTGTTTTTT
cdr3_aa: CARSGSDTGELFF

j_call: TRBJ2-3
clone_size: .
v_call: TRBV4-1
cdr3_length: 18
d_call: TRBD2
cdr3_nt: TGCGCCAGCAGCCAAACTAAGACCGGGACTAGCGTAGTAGATACGCAGTATTTT
cdr3_aa: CASSQTKTGTSVVDTQYF

j_call: TRBJ2-1
clone_size: .
v_call: TRBV27
cdr3_length: 14
d_call: .
cdr3_nt: TGTGCCAGCAGTTTAGTCCTCAGCTACAATGAGCAGTTCTTC
cdr3_aa: CASSLVLSYNEQFF

j_call: TRBJ2-7
clone_size: .
v_call: TRBV7-3
cdr3_length: 14
d_call: .
cdr3_nt: TGTGCCAGCAGCCCCAAAGGAGTCTCCTACGAGCAGTACTTC
cdr3_aa: CASSPKGVSYEQYF

j_call: TRBJ2-7
clone_size: .
v_call: TRBV7-2
cdr3_length: 15
d_call: TRBD2
cdr3_nt: TGTGCCAGCAGCTACCAATCGAGTCCGGGGGGCGAGCAGTACTTC
cdr3_aa: CASSYQSSPGGEQYF

j_call: TRBJ2-2
clone_size: .
v_call: TRBV7-6
cdr3_length: 16
d_call: TRBD2
cdr3_nt: TGTGCCAGCAGCTTTGCGGCGGGAGGTCACACCGGGGAGCTGTTTTTT
cdr3_aa: CASSFAAGGHTGELFF

j_call: TRBJ2-7
clone_size: .
v_call: TRBV27
cdr3_length: 14
d_call: .
cdr3_nt: TGTGCCAGCAGTCTGAACAGGGGGGGCTACGAGCAGTACTTC
cdr3_aa: CASSLNRGGYEQYF

j_call: TRBJ2-7
clone_size: .
v_call: TRBV7-9
cdr3_length: 15
d_call: TRBD1
cdr3_nt: TGTGCCAGCAGCTTATTGGACAGGGAAGTAGACGAGCAGTACTTC
cdr3_aa: CASSLLDREVDEQYF

j_call: TRBJ1-2
clone_size: few
v_call: TRBV7-9
cdr3_length: 14
d_call: TRBD1
cdr3_nt: TGTGCCAGCAGTAACGAGGGGACAGTCTATGGCTACACCTTC
cdr3_aa: CASSNEGTVYGYTF

j_call: TRBJ2-7
clone_size: few
v_call: TRBV4-1
cdr3_length: 18
d_call: TRBD1
cdr3_nt: TGCGCCAGCAGCCAACACCCATGGAACAGGGGCAGCTCCTACGAGCAGTACTTC
cdr3_aa: CASSQHPWNRGSSYEQYF

j_call: TRBJ2-5
clone_size: once
v_call: TRBV5-4
cdr3_length: 16
d_call: .
cdr3_nt: TGTGCCAGCAGCTTGGGCCAGCGCGGTACGGGGGAGACCCAGTACTTC
cdr3_aa: CASSLGQRGTGETQYF

j_call: TRBJ1-2
clone_size: .
v_call: TRBV4-3
cdr3_length: 12
d_call: .
cdr3_nt: TGCGCCAGCAGCGAGCGAGGGAATGGCTACACCTTC
cdr3_aa: CASSERGNGYTF